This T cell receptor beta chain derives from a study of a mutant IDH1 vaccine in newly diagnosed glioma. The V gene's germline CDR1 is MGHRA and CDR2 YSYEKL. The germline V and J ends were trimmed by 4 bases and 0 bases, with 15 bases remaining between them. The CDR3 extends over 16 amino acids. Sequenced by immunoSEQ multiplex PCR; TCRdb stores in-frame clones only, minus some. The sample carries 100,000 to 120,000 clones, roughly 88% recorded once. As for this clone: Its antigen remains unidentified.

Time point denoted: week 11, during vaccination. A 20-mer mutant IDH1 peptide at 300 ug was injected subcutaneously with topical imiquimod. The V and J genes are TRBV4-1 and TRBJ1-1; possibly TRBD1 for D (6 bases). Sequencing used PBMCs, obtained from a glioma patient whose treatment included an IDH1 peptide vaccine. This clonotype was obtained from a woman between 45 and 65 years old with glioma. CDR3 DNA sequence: TGCGCCAGCAGCCCCCCTAGGGGGGGGATGAACACTGAAGCTTTCTTT. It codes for CASSPPRGGMNTEAFF.